Listed below are T cell receptor beta chains from one sample, sequenced in a study of shared clonotypes between healthy human individuals. Profiled with immunoSEQ multiplex PCR; TCRdb holds only in-frame clones, not every one. The table has around 1.4 million clones, approximately 98.5% seen once; the top ten hold about 0.4%. The sequencing sample was made of naive CD4+ T cells sorted from blood. The source is a man between 25 and 39 years old in good health. Each CDR3 is given with its conserved first and last residue. D genes are given only for firm matches. Clone size, where shown, is once, few, many, or a class for clones that have expanded.

TRBV7-8	once	TRBJ2-7	-	CASSPRGGGPYEQYF	TGTGCCAGCAGCCCGCGAGGTGGGGGACCCTACGAGCAGTACTTC
TRBV30	-	TRBJ2-3	-	CAWRRVGEATDTQYF	TGTGCCTGGAGGAGGGTGGGAGAAGCCACAGATACGCAGTATTTT
TRBV28	-	TRBJ1-2	-	CASSIPRGREGGYTF	TGTGCCAGCAGTATACCACGGGGCAGAGAGGGGGGCTACACCTTC
TRBV2	-	TRBJ1-5	-	CASRGSNQPQHF	TGTGCCAGCCGGGGAAGCAATCAGCCCCAGCATTTT
TRBV5-1	once	TRBJ2-1	TRBD2	CASSPVAGIYNEQFF	TGCGCCAGCAGCCCCGTAGCGGGAATCTACAATGAGCAGTTCTTC
TRBV9	-	TRBJ2-7	-	CASSVAAGAFAYEQYF	TGTGCCAGCAGCGTAGCTGCAGGGGCGTTCGCCTACGAGCAGTACTTC
TRBV28	-	TRBJ2-1	-	CASTRDSEPNEQFF	TGTGCCAGCACCCGGGACTCCGAGCCCAATGAGCAGTTCTTC
TRBV2	-	TRBJ2-7	TRBD1	CASSTGTGGFRQYF	TGTGCCAGCAGTACCGGGACAGGGGGCTTTCGGCAGTACTTC
TRBV7-2	-	TRBJ1-4	TRBD1	CASSFRTGTNEKLFF	TGTGCCAGCAGCTTTCGGACAGGGACTAATGAAAAACTGTTTTTT
TRBV4-3	-	TRBJ1-5	TRBD1	CASSHGTGNNQPQHF	TGCGCCAGCAGCCACGGGACAGGGAACAATCAGCCCCAGCATTTT
TRBV6-1	-	TRBJ1-3	-	CASGTGSGNTIYF	TGTGCCAGCGGGACGGGATCTGGAAACACCATATATTTT